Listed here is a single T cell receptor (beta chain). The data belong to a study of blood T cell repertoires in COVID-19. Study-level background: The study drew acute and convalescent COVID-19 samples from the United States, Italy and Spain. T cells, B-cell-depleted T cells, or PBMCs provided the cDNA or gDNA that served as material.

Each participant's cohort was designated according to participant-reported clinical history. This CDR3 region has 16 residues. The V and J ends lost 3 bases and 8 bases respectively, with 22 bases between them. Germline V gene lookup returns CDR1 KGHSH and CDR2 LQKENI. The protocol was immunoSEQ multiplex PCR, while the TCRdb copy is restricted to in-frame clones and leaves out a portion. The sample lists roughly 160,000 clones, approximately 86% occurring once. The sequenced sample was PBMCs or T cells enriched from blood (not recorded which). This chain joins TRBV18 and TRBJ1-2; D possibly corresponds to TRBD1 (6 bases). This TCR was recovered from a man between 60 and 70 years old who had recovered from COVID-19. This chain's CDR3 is CASSPDQTGGRLGYTF. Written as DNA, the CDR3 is TGTGCCAGCTCACCCGACCAGACCGGGGGGCGCTTGGGCTACACCTTC. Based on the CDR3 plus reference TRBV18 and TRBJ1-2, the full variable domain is NAGVMQNPRHLVRRRGQEARLRCSPMKGHSHVYWYRQLPEEGLKFMVYLQKENIIDESGMPKERFSAEFPKEGPSILRIQQVVRGDSAAYFCASSPDQTGGRLGYTFGSGTRLTVV.